These 14 T cell receptor beta chains came from one sample sequenced in a study of T-cell reconstitution after alpha-beta-depleted transplantation in children. Unique molecular identifiers were used in preparing the TCRbeta library. TCRdb re-called the PCR reads with MiXCR, one entry per CDR3 protein. The sample holds hundreds of thousands of distinct CDR3 sequences; roughly 17% are singletons and the top ten take approximately 28%. Sequencing used PBMCs, mostly from graft donor cells, obtained 360 days after TCRalphabeta/CD19-depleted stem cell transplant. The receptors shown here come from a boy in the first two years of life who had a stem cell transplant for Wiskott-Aldrich syndrome, so the T cells may come from the graft donor.

The J gene is TRBJ2-7, the V gene TRBV12-3 or TRBV12-4; D gene uncertain. Trimming pared 1 base from V and 4 bases from J, leaving 11 bases between. The CDR3 covers 14 residues. The DNA of the CDR3 is TGTGCCAGCAGTTTAGTCAGGAGCCAATACGAGCAGTACTTC. This sequence encodes CASSLVRSQYEQYF.

With regard to this clonotype: One junction end disagrees with the germline gene, perhaps due to a read error. The rearrangement joins TRBV2 to TRBJ1-4; 8 positions match TRBD1. The CDR3 spans 17 residues. Per the germline V gene, CDR1 is SNHLY and CDR2 is FYNNEI. DNA of the CDR3: TGTGCCAGCTGTGAATCCGGACAGGGTCACTTTAATGAAAAACTGTTTTTT. Translation gives CASCESGQGHFNEKLFF.

This clonotype was observed many times. J is TRBJ2-5 and V is TRBV7-8; 8 bases are shared with TRBD2. Germline CDR1 and CDR2: SGHVS and FQNEAQ. Germline trimming cut 5 bases from V and 0 bases from J; bases unmatched to any gene: 8. The CDR3 is made up of 16 amino acids. Here the CDR3 reads CASSLTSTSDQETQYF. In nucleotides, the CDR3 is TGTGCCAGCAGCCTAACTTCGACTAGCGACCAAGAGACCCAGTACTTC.

The count of this clonotype is one. This sequence joins TRBV27 and TRBJ1-1, with D tentatively TRBD1 (5 bases). Trimming cost V 2 bases and J 6 bases, with 16 bases left between them. Germline lookup yields CDR1 MNHEY and CDR2 SMNVEV (reference sequence). The CDR3 is made up of 15 amino acids. CDR3: CASSLGARAGPEAFF. The CDR3 bases are TGTGCCAGCAGTTTAGGGGCGCGGGCAGGGCCTGAAGCTTTCTTT.

The V call is TRBV24-1, the J call TRBJ1-1; D is unresolved. V was cut by 3 bases and J by 4 bases, with 11 bases left in between. The CDR3 runs to 14 residues. Germline CDR1 and CDR2: KGHDR and SFDVKD. The CDR3 coding sequence is TGTGCCACCAGTGATCCCCACAAGTCCACTGAAGCTTTCTTT. Translated: CATSDPHKSTEAFF.

The gene calls are TRBV25-1 and TRBJ2-3, with 12 bases that match TRBD2. The trim removed 5 bases at V and 6 bases at J, leaving 6 bases unmatched. The CDR3 runs to 15 residues. Looked up from germline, CDR1 is MGHDK and CDR2 is SYGVNS. For the CDR3, the DNA is TGTGCCAGCAGTTTGACTAGCGGGAGAGATGATACGCAGTATTTT. It encodes CASSLTSGRDDTQYF.

The chain combines TRBV5-5 with TRBJ2-3; 9 bases are shared with TRBD1. V lost 2 bases to trimming and J lost 1 base; unmatched junction nucleotides: 5. Germline V gene sequence: CDR1 SGHKS, CDR2 YYEKEE (reference sequence). This CDR3 comprises 16 residues. The CDR3 loop is CASSLTGGAGTDTQYF. Here the CDR3 DNA reads TGTGCCAGCAGCTTAACAGGGGGCGCGGGCACAGATACGCAGTATTTT. Variable domain in full (rest from reference TRBV5-5 and TRBJ2-3): DAGVTQSPTHLIKTRGQQVTLRCSPISGHKSVSWYQQVLGQGPQFIFQYYEKEERGRGNFPDRFSARQFPNYSSELNVNALLLGDSALYLCASSLTGGAGTDTQYFGPGTRLTVL.

This clonotype has only a few counts. The chain joins TRBV4-3 to TRBJ2-1; 14 bases align to TRBD2. CDR1 LGHNA and CDR2 YSLEER come from the germline V gene. The CDR3 is 17 residues long. The junction had 5 bases not matched to a gene; V was cut back by 0 bases and J by 7 bases. This CDR3 is CASSQDYRTSGRNEQFF. The CDR3 DNA is TGCGCCAGCAGCCAAGACTACAGGACTAGCGGGAGGAATGAGCAGTTCTTC.

V and J are TRBV7-2 and TRBJ2-2; D is perhaps TRBD1 (5 bases). V lost 5 bases and J 7 bases, leaving 17 bases between the germline ends. Germline V gene lookup returns CDR1 SGHTA and CDR2 FQGNSA. The CDR3 runs to 15 residues. In nucleotides, the CDR3 is TGTGCCAGCAGCATACCAGCAGGGCTGGGCGGGGAGCTGTTTTTT. The encoded protein is CASSIPAGLGGELFF.

The table lists this clonotype with a few counts. The chain is built from TRBV12-3 or TRBV12-4 and TRBJ2-1, with D unresolved. V was clipped by 2 bases and J by 0 bases, with 8 bases between them. The CDR3 spans 15 residues. The CDR3 sequence is CASSLSLGSYNEQFF. CDR3 DNA: TGTGCCAGCAGTTTAAGCCTCGGCTCCTACAATGAGCAGTTCTTC.

This clonotype turned up a few times. The chain joins TRBV7-2 to TRBJ2-3; 7 bases agree with TRBD2. V lost 7 bases to trimming and J lost 5 bases; unmatched junction nucleotides: 12. CDR1 and CDR2 from the germline V gene are SGHTA and FQGNSA. The CDR3 spans 15 residues. The CDR3 here is CASTLQAGPIDTQYF. In DNA form, the CDR3 reads TGTGCCAGCACATTGCAAGCGGGACCCATAGATACGCAGTATTTT.

CDR3 nucleotides: TGTGCCAGCAGTCTGACTAGCGGGAGGCACAATGAGCAGTTCTTC. Its translation: CASSLTSGRHNEQFF. The V call is TRBV12-3 or TRBV12-4, the J call TRBJ2-1; TRBD2 agrees at 13 bases. Unmatched junction bases numbered 3, after V lost 5 bases and J lost 5 bases. This CDR3 comprises 15 residues.

A few counts support this clonotype. CDR3 sequence reads: CASRWDRGLETQYF. The CDR3 DNA reads TGTGCCAGCAGGTGGGACAGGGGATTGGAGACCCAGTACTTC. The gene calls are TRBV7-2 and TRBJ2-5; 10 nucleotides line up with TRBD1. Trimming took 6 bases from V and 5 from J; bases not matched to a gene: 6. Germline values: CDR1 SGHTA, CDR2 FQGNSA. The CDR3 is 14 residues long. The full variable domain, in which reference TRBV7-2 and TRBJ2-5 provide the parts outside the CDR3, is GAGVSQSPSNKVTEKGKDVELRCDPISGHTALYWYRQSLGQGLEFLIYFQGNSAPDKSGLPSDRFSAERTGGSVSTLTIQRTQQEDSAVYLCASRWDRGLETQYFGPGTRLLVL.

This chain connects TRBV6-5 to TRBJ2-1; either TRBD1 or TRBD2 may supply D (6 bases each). Germline CDR1 reads MNHEY; CDR2 reads SVGAGI. There are 18 residues in the CDR3. Trimming removed 1 base at V and 0 bases at J, with 16 bases between. The CDR3 region is CASSYWRPGAISYNEQFF. As DNA, the CDR3 is TGTGCCAGCAGTTACTGGCGGCCGGGGGCCATCTCCTACAATGAGCAGTTCTTC.